A single T cell receptor (beta chain) is shown here with its context. The CDR3 totals 15 residues. V lost 1 base and J lost 2; bases outside the gene matches: 2. Germline values: CDR1 LNHNV, CDR2 YYDKDF (reference sequence). Here immunoSEQ multiplex PCR was the method, and the copy in TCRdb shows in-frame clones only, minus some. This sample carries over 60,000 clones, approximately 92% of them seen once, and the ten largest clones take approximately 10%. The entry originates in a study of blood T cell repertoires in COVID-19. Study summary: Sources were T cells, B-cell-depleted T cells, or PBMCs; the material itself was cDNA or gDNA.

The chain employs TRBV15 and TRBJ2-1, with 7 bases lining up with TRBD2. The receptor was derived from an elderly man with acute or convalescent COVID-19. Sequencing was done on a sample of peripheral blood. The CDR3 DNA reads TGTGCCACCAGCAGAGCCAGCGGGGCCTACAATGAGCAGTTCTTC. Its translation: CATSRASGAYNEQFF.